A single sample is the source of the 27 T cell receptor beta chains below, sequenced in a study of T cell repertoires in cytomegalovirus infection. Antigens for these TCRs are unknown. TCRdb re-called the reads with MiXCR, one entry per CDR3 protein. The sample contains roughly 110,000 distinct CDR3 sequences, about a tenth of which appear only once. Sequencing was performed on PBMCs, sequenced either directly or after in vitro stimulation (not recorded which). Receptor source: a human donor in good health (CMV status not recorded). Some clones in this sample may be carry-over from other donors' samples.

This rearrangement joins TRBV28 to TRBJ1-2, with 10 bases lining up with TRBD1. Trimming at V came to 5 bases and at J to 8 bases, leaving 11 bases not matched to a gene. The V gene's germline CDR1 is MDHEN and CDR2 SYDVKM. The CDR3 extends over 15 amino acids. This CDR3 is CASSLPGQGKSGYTF. CDR3 coding DNA: TGTGCCAGCAGTCTTCCGGGACAGGGGAAAAGCGGCTACACCTTC.

The chain recombines TRBV18 with TRBJ2-1; D perhaps matches TRBD2 (6 bases). Germline lookup yields CDR1 KGHSH and CDR2 LQKENI. Trimming took 1 base from V and 2 from J, leaving 12 bases between them. CDR3 length: 16 amino acids. The CDR3 protein is CASSPLGSGPYNEQFF. Written as DNA, the CDR3 is TGTGCCAGCTCACCACTGGGTAGCGGACCCTACAATGAGCAGTTCTTC.

This sequence joins TRBV5-1 and TRBJ1-1; D uncertain. CDR3 size: 17 residues. Germline CDR1 SGHRS, CDR2 YFSETQ. The V gene lost 0 bases and the J gene lost 0 bases, with 15 bases spanning the gap. The CDR3 DNA is TGCGCCAGCAGCTTGGGAGGGCGGAATATCATGAACACTGAAGCTTTCTTT. Translation gives CASSLGGRNIMNTEAFF.

This clonotype was observed many times. This chain links TRBV29-1 with TRBJ2-1; 8 bases map to TRBD1. CDR1 SQVTM and CDR2 ANQGSEA come from the germline V gene. V gave up 4 bases and J gave up 5 bases; unmatched junction bases: 7. The CDR3 runs 14 residues. The CDR3 bases are TGCAGCGTTGCCCCGGACAGGGAGGACAATGAGCAGTTCTTC. Its protein product is CSVAPDREDNEQFF.

This clonotype was seen many times. This chain uses TRBV19 with TRBJ1-6; maybe TRBD1 (5 bases). V was trimmed by 2 bases and J by 5 bases, leaving 10 bases between them. Germline assignment: CDR1 LNHDA and CDR2 SQIVND (reference sequence). The CDR3 sequence is 15 residues long. As DNA, the CDR3 is TGTGCCAGTAGTATAAAGGGGCGAGATAATTCACCCCTCCACTTT. It codes for CASSIKGRDNSPLHF.

This clonotype came up a few times. The V call is TRBV6-2 or TRBV6-3, the J call TRBJ2-5, with 14 bases identical to TRBD2. V gave up 4 bases and J gave up 4 bases; unmatched junction bases: 5. The CDR3 is 16 amino acids. Germline V gene lookup returns CDR1 MNHEY and CDR2 SVGEGT. The CDR3: CASSSGLAGDGETQYF. The CDR3 nucleotides read TGTGCCAGCAGTTCGGGACTAGCGGGAGATGGAGAGACCCAGTACTTC.

This clonotype was picked up many times. The chain couples TRBV7-2 to TRBJ2-1; D gene ambiguous. In germline, CDR1 is SGHTA, CDR2 FQGNSA. The V end was cut by 7 bases, the J end by 0 bases, with 7 bases between. This CDR3 region has 13 residues. The CDR3 protein is CASTPASYNEQFF. The CDR3 nucleotides are TGTGCCAGCACCCCGGCCTCCTACAATGAGCAGTTCTTC.

This clonotype was recorded many times. This chain connects TRBV4-2 to TRBJ2-6; maybe TRBD1 (5 bases). The CDR3 runs to 20 residues. CDR1 LGHNA and CDR2 YNFKEQ come from the germline V gene. The V gene lost 1 base and the J gene lost 4 bases, with 23 bases spanning the gap. The CDR3 DNA is TGTGCCAGCAGCCAAGTCTCGTTGGGGCCCGAGTCGGAAGGGGCCAACGTCCTGACTTTC. Translating it yields CASSQVSLGPESEGANVLTF.

This clonotype was counted at least ten times. The rearrangement uses TRBV7-9 and TRBJ1-3; no clear D. Trimming pared 5 bases from V and 0 bases from J, leaving 8 bases between. Per germline, CDR1 SEHNR and CDR2 FQNEAQ (reference sequence). The CDR3 length is 14 residues. The CDR3 DNA sequence: TGTGCCAGCAGCCCTAGAACCTCTGGAAACACCATATATTTT. It is translated as CASSPRTSGNTIYF.

This clonotype was seen at least ten times. The chain has TRBV7-9 and TRBJ2-3, with a weak D call TRBD2 (6 bases). V was pared by 2 bases and J by 8 bases, with 11 bases between. Germline-derived CDR1 and CDR2 are SEHNR and FQNEAQ (reference sequence). This CDR3 region has 13 residues. In DNA, the CDR3 is TGTGCCAGCAGCTTACTAGCGAGCGGTACGCAGTATTTT. Translated: CASSLLASGTQYF.

This clonotype was recorded at least ten times. CDR3 in amino acids: CASSLQDRRETQYF. The DNA of the CDR3 is TGTGCCAGCAGTTTACAGGACAGGAGAGAGACCCAGTACTTC. The chain couples TRBV12-3 or TRBV12-4 to TRBJ2-5; TRBD1 matches at 7 bases. The trim removed 2 bases at V and 4 bases at J, leaving 4 bases unmatched. This CDR3 is 14 amino acids long.

This clonotype appeared many times. The chain uses TRBV7-2 and TRBJ1-5; 7 bases are shared with TRBD1. CDR1 SGHTA and CDR2 FQGNSA come from the germline V gene. This CDR3 contains 17 residues. With V trimmed by 2 bases and J by 1 base, 8 bases remained unmatched. The CDR3 is CASSLSPGQKSNQPQHF. The CDR3 coding sequence is TGTGCCAGCAGCTTATCTCCGGGACAGAAAAGCAATCAGCCCCAGCATTTT.

This clonotype has at least ten counts. The chain links TRBV7-2 to TRBJ2-3; the match to TRBD2 covers 7 bases. The CDR3 spans 13 residues. CDR1 SGHTA and CDR2 FQGNSA come from the germline V gene. V was clipped by 6 bases and J by 4 bases; unmatched bases: 4. Here the CDR3 reads CASRGGSADTQYF. The CDR3 bases are TGTGCCAGCAGGGGAGGGAGCGCAGATACGCAGTATTTT.

This clonotype was observed many times. The chain is built from TRBV7-2 and TRBJ2-2; 13 nucleotides align to TRBD2. With V trimmed by 5 bases and J by 3 bases, 6 bases remained unmatched. Looked up from germline, CDR1 is SGHTA and CDR2 is FQGNSA. The length of the CDR3 is 17 residues. The CDR3 sequence: CASSIRTSGSHTGELFF. CDR3 coding DNA: TGTGCCAGCAGCATAAGGACTAGCGGGAGTCACACCGGGGAGCTGTTTTTT.

This chain connects TRBV5-6 to TRBJ1-1; D perhaps matches TRBD1 (5 bases). Germline V CDR1 and CDR2: SGHDT, YYEEEE. The CDR3 loop spans 14 amino acids. V was shortened by 0 bases and J by 1 base, with 7 bases between the two germline ends. The CDR3, as DNA: TGTGCCAGCAGCTTGGGGAGGGGGAACACTGAAGCTTTCTTT. Its translation: CASSLGRGNTEAFF.

In this sample, this clonotype turned up many times. J is TRBJ2-5 and V is TRBV11-2, with a weak D call TRBD2 (7 bases). Trimming removed 8 bases at V and 1 base at J, with 20 bases between. This CDR3 is 16 amino acids long. Germline CDR1 reads SGHAT; CDR2 reads FQNNGV. CDR3 bases: TGTGCCAGCGGACCATCGGGGGCTAGCGGCCAAGAGACCCAGTACTTC. Translated, it gives CASGPSGASGQETQYF.

This clonotype was seen a handful of times. The V call is TRBV30, the J call TRBJ2-1; TRBD1 might be the D (5 bases). Trimming left V 0 bases short and J 6 bases short, with 12 bases between. This CDR3 has 14 amino acids. The germline V gene encodes CDR1 GTSNPN and CDR2 SVGIG (reference sequence). CDR3 sequence (DNA): TGTGCCTGGAGTGTACAGGCCGTTCGCAATGAGCAGTTCTTC. Residues: CAWSVQAVRNEQFF.

This clonotype was recorded many times. J is TRBJ2-2 and V is TRBV12-3 or TRBV12-4, with 8 bases aligning to TRBD1. This CDR3 has 16 amino acids. V was pared by 6 bases and J by 1 base, with 7 bases of the junction left unmatched. Here the CDR3 DNA reads TGTGCCAGCAGCAGGGACAGGCCTTTGAACACCGGGGAGCTGTTTTTT. This sequence encodes CASSRDRPLNTGELFF.

This clonotype was detected once. The chain uses TRBV4-1 and TRBJ2-7; possibly TRBD2 for D (5 bases). The V gene lost 4 bases and the J gene lost 4 bases, with 11 bases spanning the gap. The CDR3 consists of 13 residues. Germline V gene sequence: CDR1 MGHRA, CDR2 YSYEKL. CDR3 loop: CASSRLALYEQYF. The CDR3, as DNA: TGCGCCAGCAGCCGCCTAGCTTTATACGAGCAGTACTTC.

This clonotype was counted ten times or more. The gene calls are TRBV7-9 and TRBJ2-1, with 11 bases that match TRBD2. V shed 5 bases and J 6 bases; nucleotides not matched to a gene: 12. Germline CDR1 is SEHNR and CDR2 is FQNEAQ (reference sequence). CDR3 length equals 17 residues. Written as DNA, the CDR3 is TGTGCCAGCAGCCCTCAAACCCCCGGGACTAGCGGCAATGAGCAGTTCTTC. Translation: CASSPQTPGTSGNEQFF. Drawing the rest from reference TRBV7-9 and TRBJ2-1, the complete variable domain is DTGVSQNPRHKITKRGQNVTFRCDPISEHNRLYWYRQTLGQGPEFLTYFQNEAQLEKSRLLSDRFSAERPKGSFSTLEIQRTEQGDSAMYLCASSPQTPGTSGNEQFFGPGTRLTVL.

The chain joins TRBV6-8 to TRBJ2-5; D remains ambiguous. Trimming left V 0 bases short and J 4 bases short, with 6 bases between. This CDR3 region has 13 residues. Germline values: CDR1 MNHGY, CDR2 SAAAGT. Written as DNA, the CDR3 is TGTGCCAGCAGTTACTCGTGGGTAGAGACCCAGTACTTC. It specifies CASSYSWVETQYF.

This clonotype appeared a few times. This chain uses TRBV7-2 with TRBJ1-3, with a tentative D call TRBD1 (5 bases). This CDR3 is 13 amino acids long. Trimming cost V 2 bases and J 8 bases, with 10 bases left between them. Germline CDR1 is SGHTA and CDR2 is FQGNSA. The CDR3 reads CASSLRGMDTIYF. CDR3 coding DNA: TGTGCCAGCAGCTTACGGGGGATGGACACCATATATTTT.

The V gene is TRBV4-3, the J gene TRBJ2-5; no reliable D call. There are 15 residues in the CDR3. Germline lookup yields CDR1 LGHNA and CDR2 YSLEER. V lost 1 base and J 5 bases, leaving 14 bases between the germline ends. The CDR3 DNA reads as TGCGCCAGCAGCCAAGCAGCTTATGGGCTCGAGACCCAGTACTTC. Amino acid sequence: CASSQAAYGLETQYF.

The rearrangement joins TRBV11-2 to TRBJ2-1, with TRBD2 matching over 15 bases. Germline V gene data show CDR1 as SGHAT and CDR2 as FQNNGV. Trimming at V came to 1 base and at J to 8 bases, leaving 18 bases not matched to a gene. CDR3 length equals 21 residues. DNA for the CDR3: TGTGCCAGCAGCTTAGGCCTTCGGGTACGGACTAGCGGGAGGGCCCATGATGAGCAGTTCTTC. It codes for CASSLGLRVRTSGRAHDEQFF. Using reference TRBV11-2 and TRBJ2-1 for the parts outside the CDR3, the full variable domain is EAGVAQSPRYKIIEKRQSVAFWCNPISGHATLYWYQQILGQGPKLLIQFQNNGVVDDSQLPKDRFSAERLKGVDSTLKIQPAKLEDSAVYLCASSLGLRVRTSGRAHDEQFFGPGTRLTVL.

This clonotype was detected many times. V and J are TRBV6-2 or TRBV6-3 and TRBJ1-1, with 8 bases lining up with TRBD1. With 10 bases clipped from V and 5 bases from J, the junction kept 9 bases outside the gene matches. Germline loops: CDR1 MNHEY, CDR2 SVGEGT. The CDR3 has 13 residues. CDR3 sequence reads: CATLDRGETEAFF. In DNA form, the CDR3 reads TGTGCCACCTTAGACAGGGGTGAGACTGAAGCTTTCTTT.

This clonotype appeared a few times. The J gene is TRBJ1-1, the V gene TRBV30; no firm D call. Germline V gene sequence: CDR1 GTSNPN, CDR2 SVGIG (reference sequence). The V gene lost 3 bases and the J gene lost 1 base, with 9 bases spanning the gap. The CDR3 runs 13 residues. CDR3: CAWSLLSNTEAFF. CDR3 nucleotides: TGTGCCTGGAGCCTCCTCTCGAACACTGAAGCTTTCTTT.

This clonotype has just a few counts. With a much larger clone just one base away, this may be a read error. The chain recombines TRBV11-3 with TRBJ2-2; possible D gene TRBD2, 7 bases. V was clipped by 5 bases and J by 5 bases, with 15 bases between them. Germline CDR1 SGHNT, CDR2 YENEEA. The CDR3 contains 15 residues. The CDR3 DNA follows: TGTGCCAGCAGCAAAGGAGGGGGGGGGACCGGGGAGCTGTTTTTT. Protein product: CASSKGGGGTGELFF. The complete variable domain, with remaining parts taken from reference TRBV11-3 and TRBJ2-2, reads EAGVVQSPRYKIIEKKQPVAFWCNPISGHNTLYWYLQNLGQGPELLIRYENEEAVDDSQLPKDRFSAERLKGVDSTLKIQPAELGDSAVYLCASSKGGGGTGELFFGEGSRLTVL.